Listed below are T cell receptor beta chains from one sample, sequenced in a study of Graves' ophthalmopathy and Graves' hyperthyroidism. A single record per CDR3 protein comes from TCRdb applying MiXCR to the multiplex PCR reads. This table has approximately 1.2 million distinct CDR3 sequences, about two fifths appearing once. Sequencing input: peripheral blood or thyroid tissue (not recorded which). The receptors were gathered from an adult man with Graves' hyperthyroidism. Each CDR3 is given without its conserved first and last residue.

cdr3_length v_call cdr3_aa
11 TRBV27 ASSFREDSPLH
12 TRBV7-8 ASSNNGGLETQY
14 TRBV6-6 ASSSRGQGVSYEQY
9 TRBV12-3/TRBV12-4 ASSSWEKLF
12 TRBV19 ASSPRGRGTEAF
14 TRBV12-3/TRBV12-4 ASSLGQGGTRQPQH
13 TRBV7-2 ASSFFAGSTGELF
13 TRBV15 ATSRDQWTNTEAF
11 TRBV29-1 SVGGRNQETQY
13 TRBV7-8 ASSVAAGAGGSQY
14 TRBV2 ASSESHRTGAYEQY
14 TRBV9 ASSVDGTGYSYEQY
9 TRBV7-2 ASSLATAPF
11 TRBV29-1 SVGTGGDQPQH
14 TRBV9 ASSVAISSGEETQY
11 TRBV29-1 SDLGGTGDTQY
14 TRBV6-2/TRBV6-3 ASSYPIEGGGYEQY
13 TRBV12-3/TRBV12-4 ASSQLAGPGETQY
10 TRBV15 ATSWTTNTEA
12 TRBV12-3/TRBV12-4 ASRVHTNTGELF
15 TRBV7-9 ASSLEGRAGLNTEAF
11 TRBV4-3 ASSQDLGHEQY
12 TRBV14 ASSQEGGASPLH
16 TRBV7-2 ASSAGTSGNLDSYEQY
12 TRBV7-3 ASSAGTGIMGYT
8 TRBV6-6 ASSYRGQY
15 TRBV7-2 ASSFPHRLANTGGLF
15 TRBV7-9 ASSSHSAFSYQETQY
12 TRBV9 ASSESPRGEKLF
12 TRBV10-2 ASSEPDRESGYT
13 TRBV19 ASSIALRGNYGYT
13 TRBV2 ASSEDVGGGTEAF
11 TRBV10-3 AISDQEDQPQH